The clone carrying this T cell receptor beta chain showed up many times. The antigen remains unidentified. Here the gene names and germline are mouse. Read sequence stops 4 residues before the CDR3 end, and the germline J gene provides the missing end. Sorting relied on CD4, CD8alpha, NKG2D, NKG2ACE and other markers applied to pooled cutaneous lymph node cells. CDR3 length: 14 residues. V lost 5 bases and J lost 1, with 11 bases in between. Germline loops: CDR1 NNHNN, CDR2 SYGAGS (reference sequence). The sample comes from a study of CD8+ T cells in alopecia areata. Study observations and caveats: Affected scalp, especially in alopecia totalis/universalis, had a higher clonality than normal scalp did.

RNA was isolated and reverse transcribed to cDNA, the sequencing template. TCRdb's copy holds only in-frame clones and misses some; the assay was immunoSEQ multiplex PCR. The sample shows 3,000 to 4,500 clones, none of them appearing just once. The source of this sequence is a C3H/HeJ mouse with alopecia areata. The strain's MHC haplotype is H2-k. What was sequenced was CD8+ T cells sorted from a lymph node. The chain employs TRBV13-2 and TRBJ2-3; possibly TRBD1 for D (6 bases). The part of the CDR3 DNA that was read is TGTGCCAGCGGGGCAGGGGAGGGTGCAGAA. Amino acid sequence: CASGAGEGAE. The full-length CDR3 reads as CASGAGEGAETLYF.